Listed below are T cell receptor beta chains from one sample, sequenced in a study of cytomegalovirus exposure and HLA in healthy donors. Some clones are missing from TCRdb's copy, which holds only in-frame ones; the method was immunoSEQ multiplex PCR. The sample includes 150,000 to 200,000 clones, 82% of them seen just once. The sample consisted of PBMCs. The receptors shown here come from a girl under 10 years old in good health and CMV-seropositive. Each CDR3 is given with its conserved first and last residue. The order of the fields is D gene, V gene, J gene, clone size, CDR3 DNA, CDR3 protein. The D gene is left open where the match is weak. Clone size, where shown, is once, few, many, or a class for clones that have expanded.

-	TRBV2	TRBJ1-1	-	TGTGCCAGCAGTGGATTTGGAGGAACTGAAGCTTTCTTT	CASSGFGGTEAFF
-	TRBV5-1	TRBJ1-5	-	TGCGCCAGCAGCTTGGTTGGGGGACTGAATCAGCCCCAGCATTTT	CASSLVGGLNQPQHF
-	TRBV20-1	TRBJ2-3	-	TGCAGTCGGGACTTCGGGGATACGCAGTATTTT	CSRDFGDTQYF
-	TRBV6-6	TRBJ1-3	-	TGTGCCAGCAGTTATATCGGTATCTCTGGAAACACCATATATTTT	CASSYIGISGNTIYF
TRBD1	TRBV23-1	TRBJ2-1	-	TGCGCCAGCAAGATGAGGACAGGGGATCCGGCAGATGAGCAGTTCTTC	CASKMRTGDPADEQFF
-	TRBV7-8	TRBJ1-5	-	TGTGCCAGCAGCTTGGGATCTATGACAGATACCACCAATCAGCCCCAGCATTTT	CASSLGSMTDTTNQPQHF
TRBD1	TRBV5-6	TRBJ1-1	-	TGTGCCAGCAGCTGGTTAGACAGGGCGGGCACTGAAGCTTTCTTT	CASSWLDRAGTEAFF
-	TRBV5-6	TRBJ1-5	few	TGTGCCAGCAGCATTACAGGGATCAATCAGCCCCAGCATTTT	CASSITGINQPQHF
-	TRBV10-1	TRBJ1-2	-	TGCGCCAGCAGTGAGGGCAGGTGGGGAGGCTATGGCTACACCTTC	CASSEGRWGGYGYTF
TRBD1	TRBV7-8	TRBJ1-3	-	TGTGCCAGCAGTCTCAGAATCACAGGGGGCGCCTCTGGAAACACCATATATTTT	CASSLRITGGASGNTIYF
TRBD2	TRBV5-1	TRBJ2-7	-	TGCGCCAGCACCCGGGGGCTAGCGGGTACCTACGAGCAGTACTTC	CASTRGLAGTYEQYF
-	TRBV15	TRBJ1-3	few	TGTGCCACCAGCAGCAGGGTTCTCCCTGGAAACACCATATATTTT	CATSSRVLPGNTIYF
TRBD2	TRBV6-6	TRBJ2-3	-	TGTGCCAGCAGTTATCCGTCTCTAGCGGACACAGATACGCAGTATTTT	CASSYPSLADTDTQYF
TRBD2	TRBV5-1	TRBJ2-3	-	TGCGCCAGCAGCCCGGAGGGGGGACTAGCGGGAGATACGCAGTATTTT	CASSPEGGLAGDTQYF
-	TRBV7-9	TRBJ1-1	-	TGTGCCAGCAGCTTAGCTTCAGGGGAAGAGGCTTTCTTT	CASSLASGEEAFF
-	TRBV19	TRBJ1-1	-	TGTGCCAGTAGCCCGAAGGCCCGGGGGAAGAACACTGAAGCTTTCTTT	CASSPKARGKNTEAFF
TRBD2	TRBV4-1	TRBJ2-2	-	TGCGCCAGCAGCCGAATACTGGGACTAACCGGGGAGCTGTTTTTT	CASSRILGLTGELFF
-	TRBV30	TRBJ2-7	-	TGTGCCTGGAGTCTGGTGTCGGGGGCCTACGAGCAGTACTTC	CAWSLVSGAYEQYF
-	TRBV30	TRBJ2-4	-	TGTGCCTGGAGTATCGGTCTAGACGGTCCCAAAAACATTCAGTACTTC	CAWSIGLDGPKNIQYF
-	TRBV27	TRBJ2-5	-	TGTGCCAGCAGTTTACTAGGCAGGGAAGAGACCCAGTACTTC	CASSLLGREETQYF
-	TRBV5-4	TRBJ2-3	-	TGTGCCAGCAGCTTCCAGGCCACAGATACGCAGTATTTT	CASSFQATDTQYF
TRBD2	TRBV5-4	TRBJ2-3	-	TGTGCCAGCAGAATAGCGGGAGGGAGTAGGGATACGCAGTATTTT	CASRIAGGSRDTQYF
-	TRBV7-2	TRBJ1-5	-	TGTGCCAGCAGCCCGCGGGTAGGCAATCAGCCCCAGCATTTT	CASSPRVGNQPQHF
-	TRBV21-1	TRBJ2-1	-	TGTGCCAGCAGCAAAGAACTAGCGGGAGAGGGGGGGGAGTTCTTC	CASSKELAGEGGEFF
-	TRBV28	TRBJ1-1	-	TGTGCCAGCAGTTTTCGGGGGATAAACACTGAAGCTTTCTTT	CASSFRGINTEAFF
-	TRBV7-9	TRBJ1-4	-	TGTGCCAGCAGCTTATGGGGGTACGGGAGCGAAAAACTGTTTTTT	CASSLWGYGSEKLFF
-	TRBV2	TRBJ1-5	once	TGTGCCAGCAGAGCCGGGGTTGCTAGCAATCAGCCCCAGCATTTT	CASRAGVASNQPQHF
-	TRBV30	TRBJ1-5	-	TGTGCCTGGAGTGTACCAGCGTCGGGTCAAGCCCAGCATTTT	CAWSVPASGQAQHF
-	TRBV30	TRBJ1-5	once	TGTGCCTGGAGTTTCAGGGGCTATAGCAATCAGCCCCAGCATTTT	CAWSFRGYSNQPQHF
TRBD2	TRBV13	TRBJ2-3	-	TGTGCCAGCAGCCACGGCCGGCGGACTAGCGGAAACACAGATACGCAGTATTTT	CASSHGRRTSGNTDTQYF
TRBD2	TRBV15	TRBJ2-5	-	TGTGCCACCAGCAGGGGACTAGCGGACCAAGAGACCCAGTACTTC	CATSRGLADQETQYF
-	TRBV27	TRBJ2-5	-	TGTGCCAGCAGTTCGGGTGAGACCCAGTACTTC	CASSSGETQYF